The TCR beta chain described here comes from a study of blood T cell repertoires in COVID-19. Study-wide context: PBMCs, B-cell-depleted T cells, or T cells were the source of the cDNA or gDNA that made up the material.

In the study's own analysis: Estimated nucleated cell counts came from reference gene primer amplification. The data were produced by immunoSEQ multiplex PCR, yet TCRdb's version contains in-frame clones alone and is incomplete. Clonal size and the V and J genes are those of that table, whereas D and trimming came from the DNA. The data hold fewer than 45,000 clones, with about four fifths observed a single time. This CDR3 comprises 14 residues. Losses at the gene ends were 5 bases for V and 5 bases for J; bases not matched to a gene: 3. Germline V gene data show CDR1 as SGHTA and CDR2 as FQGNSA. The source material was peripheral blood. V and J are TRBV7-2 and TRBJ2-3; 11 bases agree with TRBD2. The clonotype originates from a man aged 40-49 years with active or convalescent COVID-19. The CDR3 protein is CASSLGLAGDTQYF. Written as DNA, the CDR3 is TGTGCCAGCAGCCTAGGACTAGCGGGAGATACGCAGTATTTT.